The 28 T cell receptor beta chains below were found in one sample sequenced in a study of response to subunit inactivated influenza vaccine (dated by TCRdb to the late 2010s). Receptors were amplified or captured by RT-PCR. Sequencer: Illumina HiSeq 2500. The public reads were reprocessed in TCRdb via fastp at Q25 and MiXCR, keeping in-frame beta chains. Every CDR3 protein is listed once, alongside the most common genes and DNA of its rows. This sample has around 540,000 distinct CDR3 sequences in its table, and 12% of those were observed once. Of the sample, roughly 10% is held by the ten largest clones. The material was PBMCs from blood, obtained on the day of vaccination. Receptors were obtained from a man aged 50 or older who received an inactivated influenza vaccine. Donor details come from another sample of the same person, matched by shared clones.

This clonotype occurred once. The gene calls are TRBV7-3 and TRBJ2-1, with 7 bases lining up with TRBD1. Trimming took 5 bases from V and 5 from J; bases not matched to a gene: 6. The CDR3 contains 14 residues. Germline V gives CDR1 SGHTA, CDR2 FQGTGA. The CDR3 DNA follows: TGTGCCAGCAGCAGGGACAGAAAGGACAATGAGCAGTTCTTC. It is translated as CASSRDRKDNEQFF.

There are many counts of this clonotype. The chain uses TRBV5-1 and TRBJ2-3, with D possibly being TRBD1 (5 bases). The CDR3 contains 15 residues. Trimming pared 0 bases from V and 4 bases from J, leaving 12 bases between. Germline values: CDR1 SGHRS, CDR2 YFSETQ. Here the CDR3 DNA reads TGCGCCAGCAGCTTGGCCGGAAAGGGGCCAGATACGCAGTATTTT. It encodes CASSLAGKGPDTQYF.

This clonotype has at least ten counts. CDR3 region: CSARLAGSTDTQYF. CDR3 DNA sequence: TGCAGTGCCAGACTAGCAGGAAGCACAGATACGCAGTATTTT. The rearrangement uses TRBV20-1 and TRBJ2-3, with TRBD2 matching over 7 bases. CDR3 length: 14 residues. In germline, CDR1 is DFQATT, CDR2 SNEGSKA (reference sequence). Trimming cost V 6 bases and J 0 bases; bases outside gene matches: 6.

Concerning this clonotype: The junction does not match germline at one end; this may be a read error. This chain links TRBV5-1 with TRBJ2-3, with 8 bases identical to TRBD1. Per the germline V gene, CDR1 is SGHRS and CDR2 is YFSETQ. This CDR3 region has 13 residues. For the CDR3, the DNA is TGCGCCAGCAGCTTGGCCGGGACAGGTACGCAGTATTTT. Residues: CASSLAGTGTQYF.

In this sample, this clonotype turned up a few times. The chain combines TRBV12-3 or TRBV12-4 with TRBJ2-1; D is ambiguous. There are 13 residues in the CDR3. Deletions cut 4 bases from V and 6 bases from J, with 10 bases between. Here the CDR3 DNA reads TGTGCCAGCAGTTCGTGGGTGGGCAATGAGCAGTTCTTC. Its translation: CASSSWVGNEQFF.

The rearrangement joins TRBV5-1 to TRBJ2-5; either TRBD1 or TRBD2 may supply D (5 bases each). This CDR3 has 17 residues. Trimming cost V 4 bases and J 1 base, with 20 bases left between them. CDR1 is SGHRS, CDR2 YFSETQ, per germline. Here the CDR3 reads CASSLIPGRGVQETQYF. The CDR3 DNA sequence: TGCGCCAGCAGCCTCATACCAGGTCGGGGCGTCCAAGAGACCCAGTACTTC. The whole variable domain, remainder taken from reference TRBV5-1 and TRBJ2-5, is KAGVTQTPRYLIKTRGQQVTLSCSPISGHRSVSWYQQTPGQGLQFLFEYFSETQRNKGNFPGRFSGRQFSNSRSEMNVSTLELGDSALYLCASSLIPGRGVQETQYFGPGTRLLVL.

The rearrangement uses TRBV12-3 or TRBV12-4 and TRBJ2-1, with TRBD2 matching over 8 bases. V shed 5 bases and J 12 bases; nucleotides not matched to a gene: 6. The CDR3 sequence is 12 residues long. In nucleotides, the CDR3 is TGTGCCAGCAGTATCATAGCGGGGAGGCAGTTCTTC. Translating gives CASSIIAGRQFF.

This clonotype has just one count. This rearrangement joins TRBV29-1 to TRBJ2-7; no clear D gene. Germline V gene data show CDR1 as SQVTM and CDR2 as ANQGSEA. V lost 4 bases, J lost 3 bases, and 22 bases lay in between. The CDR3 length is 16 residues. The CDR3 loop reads CSVVGWPEKAGYEQYF. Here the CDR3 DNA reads TGCAGCGTTGTCGGTTGGCCCGAGAAGGCTGGCTACGAGCAGTACTTC.

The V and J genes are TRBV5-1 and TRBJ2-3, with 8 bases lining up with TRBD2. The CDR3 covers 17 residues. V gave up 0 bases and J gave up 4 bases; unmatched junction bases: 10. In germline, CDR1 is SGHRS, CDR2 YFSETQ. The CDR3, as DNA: TGCGCCAGCAGCTTGGCCTTCAGCGGGAGTTCTCCAGATACGCAGTATTTT. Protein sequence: CASSLAFSGSSPDTQYF. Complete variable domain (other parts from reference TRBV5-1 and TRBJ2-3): KAGVTQTPRYLIKTRGQQVTLSCSPISGHRSVSWYQQTPGQGLQFLFEYFSETQRNKGNFPGRFSGRQFSNSRSEMNVSTLELGDSALYLCASSLAFSGSSPDTQYFGPGTRLTVL.

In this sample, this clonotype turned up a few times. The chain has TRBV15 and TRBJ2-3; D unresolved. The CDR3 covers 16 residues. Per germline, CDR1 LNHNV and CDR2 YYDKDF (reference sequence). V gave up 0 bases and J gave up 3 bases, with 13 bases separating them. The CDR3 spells CATSRDLRSSTDTQYF. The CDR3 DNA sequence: TGTGCCACCAGCAGAGATTTGCGGTCGTCGACAGATACGCAGTATTTT.

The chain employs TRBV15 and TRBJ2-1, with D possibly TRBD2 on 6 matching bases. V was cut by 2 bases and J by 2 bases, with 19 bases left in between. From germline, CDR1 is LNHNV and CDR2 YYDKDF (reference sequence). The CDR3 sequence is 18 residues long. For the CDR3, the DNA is TGTGCCACCAGCAGATCCCCCTCTCCTAGCGCTCCCTACAATGAGCAGTTCTTC. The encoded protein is CATSRSPSPSAPYNEQFF.

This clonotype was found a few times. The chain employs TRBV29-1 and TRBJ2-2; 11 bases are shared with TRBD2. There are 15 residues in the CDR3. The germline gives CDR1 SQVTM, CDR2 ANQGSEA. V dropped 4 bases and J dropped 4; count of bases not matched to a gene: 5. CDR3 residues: CSVGSGTSGTGELFF. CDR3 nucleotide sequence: TGCAGCGTTGGCAGCGGGACTAGCGGCACCGGGGAGCTGTTTTTT.

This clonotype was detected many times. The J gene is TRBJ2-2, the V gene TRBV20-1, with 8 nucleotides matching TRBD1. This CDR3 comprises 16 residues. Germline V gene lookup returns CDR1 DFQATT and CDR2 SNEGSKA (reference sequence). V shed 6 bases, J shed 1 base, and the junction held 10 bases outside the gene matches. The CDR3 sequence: CSASNAGTGNTGELFF. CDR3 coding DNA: TGCAGTGCGAGCAACGCCGGGACAGGGAACACCGGGGAGCTGTTTTTT.

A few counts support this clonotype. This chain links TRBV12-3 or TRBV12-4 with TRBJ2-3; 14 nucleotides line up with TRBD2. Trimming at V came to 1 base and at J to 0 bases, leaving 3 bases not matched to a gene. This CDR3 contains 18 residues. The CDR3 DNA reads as TGTGCCAGCAGTTTAGTTGGGACTAGCGGGGGCAGCACAGATACGCAGTATTTT. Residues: CASSLVGTSGGSTDTQYF.

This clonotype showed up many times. The CDR3 here is CSVEGGEAQETQYF. The DNA for the CDR3 is TGCAGCGTTGAAGGGGGGGAGGCGCAGGAGACCCAGTACTTC. The chain employs TRBV29-1 and TRBJ2-5, with TRBD2 as a possible D gene (6 bases). V lost 1 base and J lost 5, with 14 bases in between. The CDR3 contains 14 residues. Germline values: CDR1 SQVTM, CDR2 ANQGSEA.

The DNA for the CDR3 is TGCGCCAGCAGCCCGGGCGCGGGGGCGTCAGAGACCCAGTACTTC. It translates to CASSPGAGASETQYF. This chain uses TRBV5-1 with TRBJ2-5; tentatively, D is TRBD2 (7 bases). V lost 4 bases and J lost 4, with 17 bases in between. The CDR3 is 15 residues long. Per germline, CDR1 SGHRS and CDR2 YFSETQ.

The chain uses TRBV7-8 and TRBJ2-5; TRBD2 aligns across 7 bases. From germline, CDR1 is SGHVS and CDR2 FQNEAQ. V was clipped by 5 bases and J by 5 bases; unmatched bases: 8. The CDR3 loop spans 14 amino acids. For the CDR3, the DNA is TGTGCCAGCAGCATATCGACTAGCTGGGAGACCCAGTACTTC. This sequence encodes CASSISTSWETQYF.

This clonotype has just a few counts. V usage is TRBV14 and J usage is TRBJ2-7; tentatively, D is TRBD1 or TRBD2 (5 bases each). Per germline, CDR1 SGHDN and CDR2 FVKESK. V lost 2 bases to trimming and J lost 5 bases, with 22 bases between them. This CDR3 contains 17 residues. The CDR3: CASSQLPRGPGPNEQYF. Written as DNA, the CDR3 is TGTGCCAGCAGCCAACTCCCTCGTGGCCCGGGGCCCAACGAGCAGTACTTC.

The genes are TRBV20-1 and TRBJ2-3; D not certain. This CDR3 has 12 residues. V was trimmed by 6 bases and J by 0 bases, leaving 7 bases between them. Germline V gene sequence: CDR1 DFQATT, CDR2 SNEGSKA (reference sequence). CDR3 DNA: TGCAGTGCGGGTACTAGCACAGATACGCAGTATTTT. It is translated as CSAGTSTDTQYF.

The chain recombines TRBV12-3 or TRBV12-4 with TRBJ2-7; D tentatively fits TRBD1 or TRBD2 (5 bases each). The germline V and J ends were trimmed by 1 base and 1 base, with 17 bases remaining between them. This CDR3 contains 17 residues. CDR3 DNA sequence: TGTGCCAGCAGTTTAGGTTCTAATCGTGGGGGTTCCTACGAGCAGTACTTC. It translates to CASSLGSNRGGSYEQYF.

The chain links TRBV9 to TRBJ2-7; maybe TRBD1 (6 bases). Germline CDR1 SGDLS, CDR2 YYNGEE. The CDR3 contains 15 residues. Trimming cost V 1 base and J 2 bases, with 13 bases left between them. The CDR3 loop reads CASSVTGTSTYEQYF. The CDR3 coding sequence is TGTGCCAGCAGCGTAACCGGGACAAGCACCTACGAGCAGTACTTC.

In DNA form, the CDR3 reads TGTGCCAGCAGCCAAGTGGCGGGGGGGCCCACAGATACGCAGTATTTT. This encodes CASSQVAGGPTDTQYF. V usage is TRBV3-1 and J usage is TRBJ2-3, with 9 bases aligning to TRBD2. V lost 1 base, J lost 2 bases, and 4 bases stayed unmatched. Germline V lookup: CDR1 LGHDT, CDR2 YNNKEL (reference sequence). The CDR3 loop spans 16 amino acids.

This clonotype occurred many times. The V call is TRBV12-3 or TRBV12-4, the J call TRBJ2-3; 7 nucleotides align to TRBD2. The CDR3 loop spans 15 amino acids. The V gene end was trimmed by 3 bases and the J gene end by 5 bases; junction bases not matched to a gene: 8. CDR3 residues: CASSFTASGVDTQYF. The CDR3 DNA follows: TGTGCCAGCAGTTTTACCGCTAGCGGAGTAGATACGCAGTATTTT.

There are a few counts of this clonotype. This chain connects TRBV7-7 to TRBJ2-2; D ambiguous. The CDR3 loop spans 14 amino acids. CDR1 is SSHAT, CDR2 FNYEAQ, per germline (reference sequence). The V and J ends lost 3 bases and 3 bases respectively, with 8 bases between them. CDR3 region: CASSFSLDTGELFF. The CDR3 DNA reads TGTGCCAGCAGCTTCAGCTTGGACACCGGGGAGCTGTTTTTT.

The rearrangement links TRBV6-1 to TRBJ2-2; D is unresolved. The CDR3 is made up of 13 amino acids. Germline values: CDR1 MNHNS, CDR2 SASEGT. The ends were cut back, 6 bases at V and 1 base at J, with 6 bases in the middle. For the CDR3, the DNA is TGTGCCAGCAGGGGGAAGAACACCGGGGAGCTGTTTTTT. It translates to CASRGKNTGELFF.

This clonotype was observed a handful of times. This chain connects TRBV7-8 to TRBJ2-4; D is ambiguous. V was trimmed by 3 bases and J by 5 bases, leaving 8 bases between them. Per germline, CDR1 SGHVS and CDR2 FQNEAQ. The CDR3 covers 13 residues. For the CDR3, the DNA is TGTGCCAGCAGCTTGACATTGGAAAACATTCAGTACTTC. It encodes CASSLTLENIQYF.

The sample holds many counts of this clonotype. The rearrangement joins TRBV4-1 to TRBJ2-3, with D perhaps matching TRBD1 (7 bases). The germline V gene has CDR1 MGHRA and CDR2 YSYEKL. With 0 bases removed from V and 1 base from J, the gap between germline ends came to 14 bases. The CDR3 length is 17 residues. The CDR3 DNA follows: TGCGCCAGCAGCCAAGATTGGGCCAGGGGGGGCACAGATACGCAGTATTTT. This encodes CASSQDWARGGTDTQYF.

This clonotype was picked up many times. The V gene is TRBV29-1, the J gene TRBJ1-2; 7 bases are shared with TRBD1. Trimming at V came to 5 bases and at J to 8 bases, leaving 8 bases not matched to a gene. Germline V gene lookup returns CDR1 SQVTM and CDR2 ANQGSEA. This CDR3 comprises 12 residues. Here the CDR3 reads CSVYLTGVGYTF. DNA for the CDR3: TGCAGCGTTTACCTTACAGGGGTCGGCTACACCTTC.